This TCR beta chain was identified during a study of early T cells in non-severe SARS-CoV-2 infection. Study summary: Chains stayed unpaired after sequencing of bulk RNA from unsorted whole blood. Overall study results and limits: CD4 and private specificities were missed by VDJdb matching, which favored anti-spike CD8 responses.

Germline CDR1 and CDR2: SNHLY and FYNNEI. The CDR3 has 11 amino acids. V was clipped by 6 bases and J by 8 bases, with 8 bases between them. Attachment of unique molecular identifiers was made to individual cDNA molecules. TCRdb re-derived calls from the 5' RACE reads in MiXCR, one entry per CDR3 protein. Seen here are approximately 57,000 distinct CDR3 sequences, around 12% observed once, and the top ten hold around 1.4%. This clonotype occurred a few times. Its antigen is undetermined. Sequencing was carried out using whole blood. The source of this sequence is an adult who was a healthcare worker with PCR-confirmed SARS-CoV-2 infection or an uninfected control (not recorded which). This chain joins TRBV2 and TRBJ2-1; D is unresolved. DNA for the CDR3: TGTGCCAGCAGACGGGCAGATGAGCAGTTCTTC. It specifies CASRRADEQFF.